Described below is a single T cell receptor (beta chain) sequence and its context. The antigen is undetermined. An end of the junction does not agree with germline; a read error may underlie this. Using its own MiXCR run on the 5' RACE reads, TCRdb lists one record per CDR3 protein. The repertoire holds 10,000 to 15,000 distinct CDR3 sequences, with about 22% as singletons. Points from the study as a whole: The TCR gene usage of tumor memory CD4+ T cells clustered together with blood and lymph node memory CD4+ cells and with lymph node naive CD4+ cells.

Germline assignment: CDR1 SGHRS and CDR2 YFSETQ. This CDR3 region has 16 residues. Naive CD4+ T cells were purified with Tregs depleted by CD25. Sequences were obtained from naive CD4+ T cells sorted from blood. Subset meaning: naive CD4+ T cells, CD4+CD45RA+CD25-. This TCR was recovered from a female donor with breast cancer. The V and J genes are TRBV5-1 and TRBJ2-4, with D unresolved. CDR3 coding DNA: TGCGCCAGCAGCTTGGGACCCGCGGTAGCCAAAAGCATTCAGTACTTC. Its protein product is CASSLGPAVAKSIQYF.